What follows are 23 T cell receptor beta chains derived from one specimen sequenced in a study of human CD8 memory T cell subsets. Investigators built TCR beta libraries using UMI-labeled 5' RACE. TCRdb derives one entry per CDR3 protein from the 5' RACE reads, leaving out DNA. The sample data list a few thousand distinct CDR3 sequences. Material: CD8+ effector memory T cells (TEM) sorted from PBMCs. The subset is: effector memory CD8 T cells, CCR7- CD45RO+ CD95+. All receptors derive from a human donor in good health.

In terms of frequency, this clonotype is medium-sized. The chain links TRBV2 to TRBJ2-1. The CDR3 runs to 14 residues. Germline V gives CDR1 SNHLY, CDR2 FYNNEI. The CDR3 loop reads CASSIWGSYNEQFF.

This clonotype ranks as medium-sized (0.01 to 0.1%) in terms of frequency. The rearrangement links TRBV20-1 to TRBJ2-7; TCRdb reports TRBD2, a call that lacks DNA to check it against. This CDR3 has 14 amino acids. Germline CDR1 and CDR2: DFQATT and SNEGSKA (reference sequence). The CDR3 reads CSARGGREPYEQYF.

CDR3 in amino acids: CASSVAGWDEQYF. The chain carries TRBV9 and TRBJ2-7. CDR3 length: 13 residues. Germline V CDR1 and CDR2: SGDLS, YYNGEE.

This chain joins TRBV29-1 and TRBJ2-7; there is no DNA to check the TCRdb D call of TRBD1. The CDR3 is made up of 13 amino acids. Germline CDR1 SQVTM, CDR2 ANQGSEA. The chain's CDR3 is CSGRTGDTYEQYF.

This chain links TRBV4-2 with TRBJ2-7. CDR1 and CDR2 (germline): LGHNA, YNFKEQ. CDR3 length: 14 residues. This CDR3 is CASSQDYGSYEQYF.

V is TRBV3-1 and J is TRBJ2-5; TCRdb proposes TRBD1, but this gene call is untestable without DNA. The CDR3 runs to 16 residues. Germline CDR1 reads LGHDT; CDR2 reads YNNKEL (reference sequence). This CDR3 reads CASSQVGRGAQETQYF.

CDR3: CSARDFRRGGNTEAFF. The chain uses TRBV20-1 and TRBJ1-1. CDR3 length equals 16 residues. Germline V gene lookup returns CDR1 DFQATT and CDR2 SNEGSKA (reference sequence).

CDR3 loop: CASSQSASGGSYEQYF. This chain links TRBV4-2 with TRBJ2-7; the D call from TCRdb, TRBD2, cannot be confirmed without DNA. The CDR3 loop spans 16 amino acids. Germline V gene data show CDR1 as LGHNA and CDR2 as YNFKEQ.

CDR3 loop: CASSLAPKEQFF. The chain recombines TRBV5-1 with TRBJ2-1. CDR1 and CDR2 from the germline V gene are SGHRS and YFSETQ. The CDR3 sequence is 12 residues long.

The rearrangement uses TRBV7-2 and TRBJ1-4. The CDR3 runs 14 residues. From germline, CDR1 is SGHTA and CDR2 FQGNSA. CDR3 amino acids: CASSLGVTNEKLFF.

This CDR3 reads CASSTSWGETQYF. This chain uses TRBV7-6 with TRBJ2-5. From germline, CDR1 is SGHVS and CDR2 FNYEAQ. The CDR3 runs 13 residues.

The gene calls are TRBV7-8 and TRBJ2-1; TCRdb's D call, TRBD2, is unchecked because there is no DNA. The germline V gene encodes CDR1 SGHVS and CDR2 FQNEAQ. There are 20 residues in the CDR3. The CDR3 spells CASSLVQGMTSGHRNNEQFF.

The chain uses TRBV7-8 and TRBJ2-7; TCRdb returns TRBD1, unconfirmable since there is no DNA. Germline lookup yields CDR1 SGHVS and CDR2 FQNEAQ. This CDR3 is 14 amino acids long. The CDR3 loop is CASSKGQGVHEQYF.

The rearrangement joins TRBV6-6 to TRBJ2-2. Germline CDR1 reads MNHNY; CDR2 reads SVGAGI (reference sequence). CDR3 length: 14 amino acids. The CDR3: CASSYLWDTGELFF.

Frequency places this clonotype as medium-sized. This rearrangement joins TRBV28 to TRBJ2-7; no DNA is available, so the TRBD2 call from TCRdb remains unchecked. This CDR3 is built from 13 residues. Germline-derived CDR1 and CDR2 are MDHEN and SYDVKM. The CDR3 here is CASNGLADYEQYF. The whole variable domain, filled in from reference TRBV28 and TRBJ2-7, reads DVKVTQSSRYLVKRTGEKVFLECVQDMDHENMFWYRQDPGLGLRLIYFSYDVKMKEKGDIPEGYSVSREKKERFSLILESASTNQTSMYLCASNGLADYEQYFGPGTRLTVT.

V usage is TRBV6-6 and J usage is TRBJ2-7; TCRdb outputs TRBD1, but without DNA this stays unchecked. Germline V gene lookup returns CDR1 MNHNY and CDR2 SVGAGI (reference sequence). This CDR3 region has 14 residues. CDR3 in amino acids: CASLLRQGLGEQYF.

The rearrangement links TRBV5-1 to TRBJ2-6; TCRdb outputs TRBD1, but without DNA this stays unchecked. The CDR3 length is 16 residues. In germline, CDR1 is SGHRS, CDR2 YFSETQ. The CDR3 protein is CASSLTGISGANVLTF.

Judged by frequency, this clonotype is medium-sized. The CDR3 sequence: CSARANQEHQPQHF. The gene calls are TRBV20-1 and TRBJ1-5. This CDR3 region has 14 residues. The germline V gene encodes CDR1 DFQATT and CDR2 SNEGSKA (reference sequence).

This chain uses TRBV11-2 with TRBJ2-2; the D gene TCRdb calls, TRBD1, cannot be checked with no DNA. Germline assignment: CDR1 SGHAT and CDR2 FQNNGV. The CDR3 contains 16 residues. The CDR3 sequence: CASSSRTERAVGELFF.

This clonotype registers medium-sized by frequency. The V gene is TRBV6-2 or TRBV6-3, the J gene TRBJ2-7. This CDR3 comprises 14 residues. CDR1 MNHEY and CDR2 SVGEGT come from the germline V gene. CDR3 amino acids: CASSYDSSSYEQYF.

Judged by frequency, this clonotype is medium-sized. This sequence joins TRBV15 and TRBJ1-4. Per the germline V gene, CDR1 is LNHNV and CDR2 is YYDKDF (reference sequence). The CDR3 totals 14 residues. The CDR3 region is CATSSAGASEKLFF.

The J gene is TRBJ2-3, the V gene TRBV13; TCRdb reports TRBD2, a call that lacks DNA to check it against. The CDR3 spans 15 residues. Germline V gene sequence: CDR1 PRHDT, CDR2 FYEKMQ (reference sequence). CDR3 sequence reads: CASSLTSGSTDTQYF.

The chain is built from TRBV12-3 or TRBV12-4 and TRBJ1-1; TCRdb lists TRBD1, though no DNA is available to test this call. CDR3 length equals 14 residues. CDR3: CASSRGGRGTEAFF.